The T cell receptor (beta chain) under discussion was sequenced for a study of CD8 T cells in Susac syndrome. General study results and limits: The number of individuals included in the study's TCR sequencing and HLA analysis was acknowledged as relatively small.

CDR3 length equals 13 residues. Germline CDR1 SQVTM, CDR2 ANQGSEA. A note on this clonotype: Its antigen is currently unknown.

When the RNA was reverse transcribed, random hexamers were used with an input of roughly 0.45 to 1 ug. Amplification of the TCR beta CDR3 was carried out by immunoSEQ multiplex PCR, which spanned a total of 54 Vbeta and 13 Jbeta segments. TCRdb re-analysed the immunoSEQ multiplex PCR reads in MiXCR, keeping a single row per CDR3 protein. The sample carries 150,000 to 200,000 distinct CDR3 sequences, around 94% recorded once. Healthy donors constituted the control group, matched for age and sex. Both CD4+ and CD8+ T cells were negatively isolated, and TEMRA cells underwent FACS enrichment. This chain connects TRBV29-1 to TRBJ2-7; 8 bases map to TRBD2. The receptor was derived from a human donor in good health. Material for sequencing was CD4+ T cells from PBMCs. This chain's CDR3 is CNTVAGSSYEQYF. In DNA form, the CDR3 reads TGCAACACTGTAGCGGGGAGCTCCTACGAGCAGTACTTC.